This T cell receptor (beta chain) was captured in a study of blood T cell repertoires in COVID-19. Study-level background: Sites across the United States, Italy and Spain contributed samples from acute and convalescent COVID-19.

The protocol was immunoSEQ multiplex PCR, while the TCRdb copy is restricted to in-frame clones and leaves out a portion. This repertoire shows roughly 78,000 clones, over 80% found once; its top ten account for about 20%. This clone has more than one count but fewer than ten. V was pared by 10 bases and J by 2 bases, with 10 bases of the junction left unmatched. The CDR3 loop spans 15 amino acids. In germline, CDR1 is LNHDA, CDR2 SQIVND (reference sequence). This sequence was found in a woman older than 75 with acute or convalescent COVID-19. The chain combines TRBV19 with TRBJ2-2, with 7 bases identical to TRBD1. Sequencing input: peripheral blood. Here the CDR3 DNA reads TGTGCCACTCGCAGACAGGGCACTAACACCGGGGAGCTGTTTTTT. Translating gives CATRRQGTNTGELFF.